Listed below are T cell receptor beta chains from one sample, sequenced in a study of blood T cell repertoires in COVID-19. TCRdb's copy holds only in-frame clones and misses some; the assay was immunoSEQ multiplex PCR. The sample includes over 100,000 clones, approximately 87% of them seen just once. The material sequenced was peripheral blood. The receptors stem from a woman aged 55-69 years with acute or convalescent COVID-19. Each CDR3 is given with its conserved first and last residue. Each record gives: V gene, J gene, D gene, clone size, CDR3 DNA, CDR3 protein. D genes are given only for firm matches. Clone sizes are given selectively: once, few, many, or a class where the clone is expanded.

>TRBV7-8|TRBJ1-5|NA|once
TGTGCCAGCAGCTTAGTAGGAGGCAGAGGTAATCAGCCCCAGCATTTT
CASSLVGGRGNQPQHF
>TRBV6-1|TRBJ1-5|TRBD1|NA
TGTGCCAGCAGTGATAGGAGGGACAGGGGTAGCCAGCCCCAGCATTTT
CASSDRRDRGSQPQHF
>TRBV11-2|TRBJ2-7|TRBD2|NA
TGTGCCAGCAGCTTAGGGACTAGTCGCGAGCAGTACTTC
CASSLGTSREQYF
>TRBV6-5|TRBJ1-1|NA|NA
TGTGCCAGCAGTTACTCGAAGCGAGCCACTGAAGCTTTCTTT
CASSYSKRATEAFF
>TRBV5-1|TRBJ2-1|TRBD1|NA
TGCGCCAGCAGCGTCTCCGGGACAGGGGGCCCCTACAATGAGCAGTTCTTC
CASSVSGTGGPYNEQFF
>TRBV3-1/TRBV3-2|TRBJ1-2|NA|NA
TGTGCCAGCAGCCAAGGAGACTTCGGCTACACCTTC
CASSQGDFGYTF
>TRBV2|TRBJ2-3|NA|NA
TGTGCCAGCGGGGGTCGGGGGACCACAGATACGCAGTATTTT
CASGGRGTTDTQYF
>TRBV5-8|TRBJ2-1|TRBD2|NA
TGTGCCAGCAGCCTTCTAGCGGGGTATAACAATGAGCAGTTCTTC
CASSLLAGYNNEQFF
>TRBV11-2|TRBJ2-5|TRBD2|NA
TGTGCCAGCAGCCCAGACCCGGGACTAGCTCAAGAGACCCAGTACTTC
CASSPDPGLAQETQYF
>TRBV4-3|TRBJ2-7|NA|NA
TGCGCCAGCAGCAGGACCAGGGGAGACGAGCAGTACTTC
CASSRTRGDEQYF
>TRBV5-6|TRBJ2-2|TRBD2|NA
TGTGCCAGCAGAGTCGCTAGCGGGAGTGGCACCGGGGAGCTGTTTTTT
CASRVASGSGTGELFF
>TRBV29-1|TRBJ1-2|TRBD1|NA
TGCAGCGCCAGACAGGGGGAGGGTGGCTACACCTTC
CSARQGEGGYTF
>TRBV5-6|TRBJ2-3|TRBD1|NA
TGTGCCAGCAGCTTGGCCGGGACAGGGATTGTTAGAGATACGCAGTATTTT
CASSLAGTGIVRDTQYF
>TRBV10-3|TRBJ2-3|TRBD2|once
TGTGCCACCGTAGCGGGAGGTGCAGATACGCAGTATTTT
CATVAGGADTQYF
>TRBV29-1|TRBJ2-1|TRBD1|NA
TGCAGCGATCGACAGGGATCGGGCTACAATGAGCAGTTCTTC
CSDRQGSGYNEQFF
>TRBV7-9|TRBJ2-5|TRBD2|NA
TGTGCCAGCACCCCTTGGGGTAGCGGGGGGTTGAAGTACTTC
CASTPWGSGGLKYF
>TRBV5-1|TRBJ1-1|TRBD1|NA
TGCGCCAGCAGCTCGACAGGGCCCGAAGCTTTCTTT
CASSSTGPEAFF
>TRBV20-1|TRBJ1-3|NA|NA
TGCAGTGCTACACAGGGAAACACCATATATTTT
CSATQGNTIYF
>TRBV27|TRBJ2-5|TRBD2|NA
TGTGCCGCAACCCGTAGCGGGAGAGGAAAGACCCAGTACTTC
CAATRSGRGKTQYF
>TRBV27|TRBJ2-2|NA|NA
TGTGCCAGCAGTTCTAGCCCGAACACCGGGGAGCTGTTTTTT
CASSSSPNTGELFF
>TRBV2|TRBJ2-7|TRBD1|NA
TGTGCCAGCAGGATACAGGGGGACGAGCAGTACTTC
CASRIQGDEQYF
>TRBV6-5|TRBJ2-7|NA|NA
TGTGCCAGCACAATGGACAGACCTGTTCTCGAGCAGTACTTC
CASTMDRPVLEQYF